This T cell receptor (beta chain) was retrieved from a study of blood T cells in healthy people across ages (dated by TCRdb to 2013 to 2016). At the level of the whole study: Template switching captured roughly one uniquely barcoded TCR beta cDNA molecule per two T cells in model experiments. Using deep sequencing normalized with unique cDNA molecular identifiers, the study measured how TCR beta repertoire diversity changes with age. The donors were split into four age groups: young (average 16 years), middle-aged (around 40), aged (roughly 60) and long-lived (82). To avoid experimental bias, donors of different ages were spread randomly across the sequencing lanes. The study analyzed two additional independent replicas of 1 million unique cDNA reads from the same blood draw for two donors, one aged 18 to 29 and one aged 80 or older. Results and caveats for the whole study, not just this receptor: Compared with the aged group, more naive CD4+ T cells, fewer expanded clones and increased TCR diversity were shown by the long-lived group, suggesting age selection. Observed TCR beta diversity per million T cells fell roughly linearly with age, and a significant reduction was already apparent by age around 40. Estimates of total diversity from one million sequenced T cells were regarded as lower bounds and underestimates. Since profiling was done on bulk unsorted PBMCs, naive and antigen-experienced compartments could not be conclusively compared. The CMV infection status of donors was not known, potentially confounding age-related changes in expanded clonotypes. A strong correlation was found between observed TCR beta diversity and the percentage of naive T cells measured by flow cytometry.

The library was generated by 5' RACE. This sample was sequenced with an Illumina HiSeq 2500. A second PCR of roughly 7 to 11 cycles was performed with a sample-barcoded 5' primer and a J-beta primer mix. A unique molecular identifier was introduced onto each TCR beta cDNA molecule by a template-switch 5' adaptor carrying 12 random nucleotides. At least 3 million CDR3-containing paired-end reads were obtained from each sample. First-strand cDNA was synthesized from all RNA with the Mint cDNA synthesis kit, primed by a TRBC-specific oligonucleotide. Following uracil-DNA glycosylase treatment, a first 18-cycle PCR with universal primers M1SS and BC2_uni_R was performed on all cDNA. The source study handled its data this way. For normalization, 1 million high-quality reads were randomly selected from each sample, with every read carrying a distinct molecular identifier. Reads with shared molecular identifiers were discarded instead of being binned into consensus sequences. MiTCR, with a Q25 quality threshold and the strictest error-elimination algorithm, was used for CDR3 identification, clonotype clustering and error correction. A nonparametric unseen species model with Euler transformation was used to estimate lower-bound total TCR beta diversity. Starting from the raw public reads, TCRdb applied fastp trimming at Q25, assembled clones with MiXCR and retained in-frame beta chains. Every entry covers one CDR3 protein and lists the most common genes and DNA from its rows. The V and J calls and clone size come from TCRdb's table, not from the authors' own analysis. In this sample the table shows 1.5 million to 2 million distinct CDR3 sequences, 34% of which occur a single time. The top ten clonotypes cover about 11% of the sample.

The donors were some 39 Caucasian individuals from Russia, aged roughly 6 to 100 years, who were systemically healthy. Each donor gave approximately 9.3 milliliters of peripheral blood, collected into EDTA-treated Vacutainer tubes. Ficoll-Paque density-gradient centrifugation was used to isolate PBMCs, with at least 6.5 million per sample. Trizol reagent was used to extract total RNA from PBMCs, with at least 5.5 micrograms per sample. Naive CD45RAhigh/CD27high T cell percentages were measured by flow cytometry on a PBMC aliquot from every donor. As encoded in the germline V gene, CDR1 is SGHVS while CDR2 is FNYEAQ. V is cut back by 0 bases and J by 8 bases, with 2 bases in the junction unmatched. The CDR3, cysteine through phenylalanine, is 15 amino acids long. Of the read, only the CDR3 DNA is kept; its 45 bases are in frame from base 1. As to this clonotype: Its antigen target is currently unknown. It has no much larger one-base neighbor in the sample; base qualities were not kept.

The receptor comes from a woman aged 25 to 39 in good health. The chain uses TRBV7-6 and TRBJ2-3, with 13 bases matching TRBD2. Sequenced input: blood. The nucleotides read TGTGCCAGCAGCTTAGCCGGGACTAGCGGGACTACGCAGTATTTT. This gives the protein CASSLAGTSGTTQYF.